Listed here are 22 T cell receptor beta chains from one sample, sequenced in a study of T cells in Graves' hyperthyroidism and ophthalmopathy. RNA transcripts provided the source from which TCR beta CDR3 regions were amplified. The primer set for the first-round RT-PCR of the TCR CDR3 was HTBI. TCRdb called the multiplex PCR reads again in MiXCR, with one record for every CDR3 protein. The sample has a few hundred thousand distinct CDR3 sequences, roughly 15% seen once. The material sequenced was blood. The receptors shown here come from a woman aged 40 to 50 with Graves' hyperthyroidism that later progressed to Graves' ophthalmopathy.

In its sample, this clonotype was seen many times. The rearrangement uses TRBV20-1 and TRBJ2-7, with D perhaps matching TRBD2 (5 bases). The germline V and J ends were trimmed by 3 bases and 3 bases, with 15 bases remaining between them. The CDR3 totals 14 residues. Per germline, CDR1 DFQATT and CDR2 SNEGSKA (reference sequence). The CDR3 loop reads CSARTPEALYEQYF. Here the CDR3 DNA reads TGCAGTGCTAGGACACCGGAGGCTCTCTACGAGCAGTACTTC.

The CDR3 is CSAMIGGGELFF. CDR3 sequence (DNA): TGCAGTGCTATGATTGGGGGCGGGGAGCTGTTTTTT. This sequence joins TRBV20-1 and TRBJ2-2; D tentatively reads TRBD1 or TRBD2 (5 bases each). The V end was cut by 4 bases, the J end by 7 bases, with 10 bases between. Germline lookup yields CDR1 DFQATT and CDR2 SNEGSKA (reference sequence). This CDR3 is built from 12 residues.

This clonotype was detected ten times or more. This chain joins TRBV6-2 or TRBV6-3 and TRBJ2-7, with 10 bases matching TRBD1. Per germline, CDR1 MNHEY and CDR2 SVGEGT. CDR3 size: 16 residues. V lost 5 bases, J lost 3 bases, and 10 bases stayed unmatched. The CDR3 reads CASSPLVGQGFYEQYF. The CDR3 DNA sequence: TGTGCCAGCAGTCCACTCGTGGGACAGGGGTTCTACGAGCAGTACTTC.

Ten or more counts support this clonotype. The chain combines TRBV5-6 with TRBJ1-1; D gene uncertain. CDR3 length: 14 residues. Deletions cut 0 bases from V and 5 bases from J, with 11 bases between. Per germline, CDR1 SGHDT and CDR2 YYEEEE. The CDR3 protein is CASSLATRGTEAFF. DNA for the CDR3: TGTGCCAGCAGCTTGGCTACTAGAGGAACTGAAGCTTTCTTT.

This clonotype was seen only a few times. The V call is TRBV27, the J call TRBJ1-4; D is perhaps TRBD1 (5 bases). With 4 bases removed from V and 0 bases from J, the gap between germline ends came to 9 bases. From germline, CDR1 is MNHEY and CDR2 SMNVEV (reference sequence). This CDR3 contains 15 residues. CDR3 amino acids: CASSWRGATNEKLFF. The CDR3 DNA follows: TGTGCCAGCAGTTGGAGAGGGGCAACTAATGAAAAACTGTTTTTT.

This clonotype was counted only a few times. The chain carries TRBV12-3 or TRBV12-4 and TRBJ2-6; tentative D call: TRBD1 (5 bases). CDR3 length: 15 residues. The V end was cut by 4 bases, the J end by 4 bases, with 11 bases between. In DNA, the CDR3 is TGTGCCAGCAGTTCGACAGTGGTCGGGGCCAACGTCCTGACTTTC. Its protein product is CASSSTVVGANVLTF.

This clonotype was seen many times. V gene TRBV28 combines with J gene TRBJ2-3; D perhaps matches TRBD2 (5 bases). The germline V and J ends were trimmed by 8 bases and 0 bases, with 12 bases remaining between them. The CDR3 sequence is 14 residues long. Per the germline V gene, CDR1 is MDHEN and CDR2 is SYDVKM. CDR3: CASGTPGSTDTQYF. The DNA of the CDR3 is TGTGCCAGCGGAACTCCGGGGAGCACAGATACGCAGTATTTT.

This clonotype was counted many times. CDR3 loop: CASSYSPGSTYEQYF. CDR3 nucleotide sequence: TGTGCCAGCAGTTACTCCCCAGGGTCCACCTACGAGCAGTACTTC. V gene TRBV6-5 combines with J gene TRBJ2-7; perhaps TRBD1 as D (5 bases). Germline V gives CDR1 MNHEY, CDR2 SVGAGI. V was trimmed by 0 bases and J by 2 bases, leaving 11 bases between them. The CDR3 totals 15 residues.

This clonotype was picked up many times. The chain has TRBV7-9 and TRBJ2-1; D not certain. CDR3 length equals 12 residues. Trimming shortened V by 5 bases and J by 9 bases, and 11 bases separated the two germline ends. Germline V gives CDR1 SEHNR, CDR2 FQNEAQ (reference sequence). CDR3 amino acids: CASSPIAGEQFF. For the CDR3, the DNA is TGTGCCAGCAGCCCCATAGCCGGTGAGCAGTTCTTC.

This clonotype was picked up many times. V gene TRBV6-1 combines with J gene TRBJ1-5; TRBD1 matches at 7 bases. The ends lost 5 bases at V and 4 bases at J; junction bases unmatched: 11. The CDR3 covers 16 residues. Germline V gene sequence: CDR1 MNHNS, CDR2 SASEGT. CDR3 residues: CASSLFGTAPNQPQHF. The CDR3 DNA reads TGTGCCAGCAGTTTATTCGGGACAGCACCTAATCAGCCCCAGCATTTT.

With regard to this clonotype: A single base separates this from a much larger clone, so it may be a read error. V gene TRBV6-1 combines with J gene TRBJ2-5; D possibly uses TRBD1 or TRBD2 (5 bases each). Germline V CDR1 and CDR2: MNHNS, SASEGT. CDR3 size: 14 residues. V was clipped by 8 bases and J by 7 bases, with 20 bases between them. In nucleotides, the CDR3 is TGTGCCAGCTACGGGGCAGGGACGATGGTGACCCAGTACTTC. This codes for CASYGAGTMVTQYF.

This clonotype was detected many times. The chain employs TRBV5-1 and TRBJ2-3, with TRBD2 as a possible D gene (5 bases). The CDR3 is 12 residues long. V was pared by 5 bases and J by 6 bases, with 10 bases between. Germline V gives CDR1 SGHRS, CDR2 YFSETQ. The CDR3 DNA reads TGCGCCAGCAGTTGGGGAGCTGATACGCAGTATTTT. This translates into CASSWGADTQYF.

This clonotype was observed many times. This chain uses TRBV5-6 with TRBJ2-7; 9 positions match TRBD1. Losses at the gene ends were 2 bases for V and 4 bases for J; bases not matched to a gene: 7. Germline V lookup: CDR1 SGHDT, CDR2 YYEEEE. The CDR3 spans 15 residues. The CDR3 coding sequence is TGTGCCAGCAGCTTAGGTGGACAGGGGTGGTACGAGCAGTACTTC. As protein: CASSLGGQGWYEQYF.

This clonotype appeared many times. The rearrangement joins TRBV7-6 to TRBJ2-2; TRBD1 agrees at 8 bases. Germline lookup yields CDR1 SGHVS and CDR2 FNYEAQ. J was trimmed by 5 bases and V by 6 bases; bases with no gene match: 8. The CDR3 totals 15 residues. CDR3 residues: CASRIDRGRTGELFF. The CDR3, as DNA: TGTGCCAGCAGAATAGACAGGGGACGGACCGGGGAGCTGTTTTTT.

This clonotype was recorded many times. This chain links TRBV27 with TRBJ1-2; TRBD1 aligns across 7 bases. The germline gives CDR1 MNHEY, CDR2 SMNVEV (reference sequence). V lost 6 bases and J lost 3; bases outside the gene matches: 4. The CDR3 covers 13 residues. The CDR3 region is CASRQGLHYGYTF. For the CDR3, the DNA is TGTGCCAGCAGACAGGGGTTGCACTATGGCTACACCTTC.

This clonotype came up many times. The chain joins TRBV20-1 to TRBJ2-7; the D gene is possibly TRBD2 (6 bases). This CDR3 is 14 amino acids long. Germline values: CDR1 DFQATT, CDR2 SNEGSKA (reference sequence). Trimming pared 0 bases from V and 3 bases from J, leaving 12 bases between. The CDR3, as DNA: TGCAGTGCTAGAGATTCCGGGAGAGGCTACGAGCAGTACTTC. It yields the protein CSARDSGRGYEQYF.

This clonotype was recorded many times. The chain combines TRBV27 with TRBJ2-7; TRBD1 might be the D (5 bases). Between the trimmed V and J ends, which lost 6 bases and 4 bases, there was a span of 13 bases. This CDR3 comprises 13 residues. Germline assignment: CDR1 MNHEY and CDR2 SMNVEV (reference sequence). The CDR3 reads CASSLIGAYEQYF. As DNA, the CDR3 is TGTGCCAGCAGCCTTATAGGGGCATACGAGCAGTACTTC.

In its sample, this clonotype was seen a few times. This may be a read error: a much more frequent sequence differs by one nucleotide. The V and J genes are TRBV2 and TRBJ2-3; 8 bases are a match to TRBD2. Germline CDR1 reads SNHLY; CDR2 reads FYNNEI. Trimming at V came to 3 bases and at J to 4 bases, leaving 6 bases not matched to a gene. The CDR3 runs 15 residues. The CDR3 spells CASSDQRELSDTQYF. The CDR3 DNA follows: TGTGCCAGCAGTGATCAGCGGGAGTTGTCAGATACGCAGTATTTT.

The table lists this clonotype with many counts. The chain couples TRBV4-1 to TRBJ2-7; D remains unclear. The V gene's germline CDR1 is MGHRA and CDR2 YSYEKL. Trimming shortened V by 0 bases and J by 1 base, and 10 bases separated the two germline ends. The CDR3 contains 15 residues. CDR3 nucleotide sequence: TGCGCCAGCAGCCAAGAGGGCGGATTATCCTACGAGCAGTACTTC. It translates to CASSQEGGLSYEQYF.

This clonotype has ten or more counts. V usage is TRBV20-1 and J usage is TRBJ2-1; 8 bases fit TRBD1. There are 17 residues in the CDR3. Unmatched junction bases numbered 11, after V lost 0 bases and J lost 4 bases. Germline V lookup: CDR1 DFQATT, CDR2 SNEGSKA (reference sequence). The CDR3 loop reads CSARDGTRGPRYNEQFF. CDR3 bases: TGCAGTGCTAGAGATGGGACCAGGGGGCCGCGGTACAATGAGCAGTTCTTC.

The sample holds many counts of this clonotype. The chain combines TRBV15 with TRBJ1-4, with unresolved D. The germline gives CDR1 LNHNV, CDR2 YYDKDF (reference sequence). CDR3 length equals 13 residues. Trimming took 1 base from V and 0 from J, leaving 0 bases between them. The CDR3 nucleotides are TGTGCCACCAGCAGAGCAACTAATGAAAAACTGTTTTTT. Translated, it gives CATSRATNEKLFF.

In its sample, this clonotype was seen many times. The rearrangement links TRBV5-1 to TRBJ2-1; TRBD2 aligns across 10 bases. The ends lost 0 bases at V and 6 bases at J; junction bases unmatched: 6. Per germline, CDR1 SGHRS and CDR2 YFSETQ. The CDR3 has 16 amino acids. The CDR3 coding sequence is TGCGCCAGCAGCTTGGTGTCCGAGCGGGAGGGCAATGAGCAGTTCTTC. As protein: CASSLVSEREGNEQFF.